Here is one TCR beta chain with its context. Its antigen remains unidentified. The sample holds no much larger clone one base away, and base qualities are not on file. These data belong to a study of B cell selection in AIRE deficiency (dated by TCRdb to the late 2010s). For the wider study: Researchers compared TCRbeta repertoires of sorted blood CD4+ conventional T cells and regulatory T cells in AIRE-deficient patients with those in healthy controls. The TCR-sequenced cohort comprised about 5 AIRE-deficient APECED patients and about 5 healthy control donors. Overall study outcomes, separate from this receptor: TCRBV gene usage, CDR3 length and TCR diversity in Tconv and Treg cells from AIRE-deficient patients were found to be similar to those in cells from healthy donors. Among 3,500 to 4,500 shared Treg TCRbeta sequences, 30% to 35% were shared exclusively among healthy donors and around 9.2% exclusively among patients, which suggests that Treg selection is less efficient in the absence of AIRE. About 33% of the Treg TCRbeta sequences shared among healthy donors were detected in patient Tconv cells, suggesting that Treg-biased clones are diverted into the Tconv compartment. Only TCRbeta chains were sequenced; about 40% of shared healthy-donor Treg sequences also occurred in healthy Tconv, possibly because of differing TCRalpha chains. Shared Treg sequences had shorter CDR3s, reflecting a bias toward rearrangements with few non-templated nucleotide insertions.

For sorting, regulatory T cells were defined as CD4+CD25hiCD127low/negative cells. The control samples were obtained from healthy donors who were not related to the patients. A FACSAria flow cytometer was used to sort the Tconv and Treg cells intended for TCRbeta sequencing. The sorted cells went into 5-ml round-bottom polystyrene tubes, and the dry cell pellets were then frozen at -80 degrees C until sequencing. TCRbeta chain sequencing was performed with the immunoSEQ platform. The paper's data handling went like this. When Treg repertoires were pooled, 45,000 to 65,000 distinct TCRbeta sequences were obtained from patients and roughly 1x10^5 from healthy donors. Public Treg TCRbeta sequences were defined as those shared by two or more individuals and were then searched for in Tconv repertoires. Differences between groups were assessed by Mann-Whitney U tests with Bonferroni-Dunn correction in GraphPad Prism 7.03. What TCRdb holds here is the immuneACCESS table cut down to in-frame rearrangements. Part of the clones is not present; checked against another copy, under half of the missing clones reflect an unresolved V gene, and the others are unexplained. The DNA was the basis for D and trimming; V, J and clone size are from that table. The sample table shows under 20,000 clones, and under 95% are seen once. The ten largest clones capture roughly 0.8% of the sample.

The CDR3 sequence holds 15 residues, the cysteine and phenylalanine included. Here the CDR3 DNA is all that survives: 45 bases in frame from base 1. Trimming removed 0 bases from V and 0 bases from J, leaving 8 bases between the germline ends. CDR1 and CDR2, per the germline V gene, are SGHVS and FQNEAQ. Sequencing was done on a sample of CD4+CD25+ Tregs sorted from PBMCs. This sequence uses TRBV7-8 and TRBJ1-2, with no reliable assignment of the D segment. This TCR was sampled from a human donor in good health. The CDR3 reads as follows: CASSLAPRANYGYTF. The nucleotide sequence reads TGTGCCAGCAGCTTAGCGCCCAGAGCTAACTATGGCTACACCTTC.